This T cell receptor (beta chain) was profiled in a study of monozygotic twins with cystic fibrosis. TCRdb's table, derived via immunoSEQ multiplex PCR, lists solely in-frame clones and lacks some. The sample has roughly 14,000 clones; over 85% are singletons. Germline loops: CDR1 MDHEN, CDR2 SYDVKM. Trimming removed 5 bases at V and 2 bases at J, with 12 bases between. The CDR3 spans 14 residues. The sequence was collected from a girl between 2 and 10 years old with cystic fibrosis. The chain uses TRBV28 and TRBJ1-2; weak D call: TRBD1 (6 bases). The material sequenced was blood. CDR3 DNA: TGTGCCAGCAGTACCACAGGGCTCAACTATGGCTACACCTTC. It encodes CASSTTGLNYGYTF.